These 26 T cell receptor beta chains share one sample of origin, sequenced in a study of T cells after yellow fever vaccination. TCRdb re-derived calls from the 5' RACE reads in MiXCR, one entry per CDR3 protein. The sample lists approximately 300,000 distinct CDR3 sequences; over 8% were seen once. This sample comprised PBMCs, obtained on the day of the first yellow fever vaccination. These receptors all stem from a man aged 18 to 29 who received the YFV17D yellow fever vaccine.

There are a few counts of this clonotype. The V and J genes are TRBV5-1 and TRBJ1-2; unclear D gene. Looked up from germline, CDR1 is SGHRS and CDR2 is YFSETQ. The CDR3 extends over 14 amino acids. Trimming cost V 0 bases and J 3 bases, with 9 bases left between them. The CDR3 nucleotides are TGCGCCAGCAGCTTGGCCGGGGAGGACTATGGCTACACCTTC. Translation gives CASSLAGEDYGYTF.

The chain employs TRBV25-1 and TRBJ2-1; 7 nucleotides align to TRBD1. The CDR3 is 18 amino acids. J gave up 3 bases and V 3 bases, and 14 bases lay outside the gene matches. CDR1 is MGHDK, CDR2 SYGVNS, per germline. CDR3 loop: CASSDPRGDSLFYNEQFF. The CDR3 bases are TGTGCCAGCAGTGACCCGCGTGGGGACAGTCTTTTCTACAATGAGCAGTTCTTC.

V usage is TRBV4-1 and J usage is TRBJ2-5; D ambiguous. The V end lost 0 bases, the J end lost 7 bases, and 15 bases lay between the germline ends. The length of the CDR3 is 15 residues. Germline lookup yields CDR1 MGHRA and CDR2 YSYEKL. CDR3 nucleotides: TGCGCCAGCAGCCAAGATCACGGGTGGCTTGCGACCCAGTACTTC. Translation gives CASSQDHGWLATQYF.

This sequence joins TRBV4-3 and TRBJ1-1; 8 positions match TRBD1. The CDR3 contains 19 residues. CDR1 and CDR2 from the germline V gene are LGHNA and YSLEER. V dropped 4 bases and J dropped 0; count of bases not matched to a gene: 16. CDR3 region: CASSPYLPDRGDMNTEAFF. The CDR3 region has the DNA TGCGCCAGCAGCCCATACCTACCCGACAGGGGAGACATGAACACTGAAGCTTTCTTT.

This clonotype was counted between two and nine times. The CDR3 loop is CASSPLRTDQPQHF. As DNA, the CDR3 is TGTGCCAGCAGTCCCCTCAGGACTGATCAGCCCCAGCATTTT. The V and J genes are TRBV27 and TRBJ1-5; D is undetermined. The CDR3 spans 14 residues. The V gene's germline CDR1 is MNHEY and CDR2 SMNVEV (reference sequence). The germline V and J ends were trimmed by 5 bases and 5 bases, with 13 bases remaining between them.

This clonotype was counted at least ten times. One end of the junction does not line up with germline, which may come from a read error. The rearrangement uses TRBV5-1 and TRBJ1-1, with D possibly TRBD1 on 5 matching bases. CDR1 SGHRS and CDR2 YFSETQ come from the germline V gene. The CDR3 contains 13 residues. The CDR3, as DNA: TGTGCCAGCAGCTTTCAGGGGAACACTGAAGCTTTCTTT. As protein: CASSFQGNTEAFF.

V is TRBV12-3 or TRBV12-4 and J is TRBJ2-7; perhaps D is TRBD1 or TRBD2 (5 bases each). V was clipped by 8 bases and J by 2 bases, with 13 bases between them. This CDR3 has 13 residues. For the CDR3, the DNA is TGTGCCAGCCACCGGGACGGGGCCTACGAGCAGTACTTC. Translated, it gives CASHRDGAYEQYF.

The chain links TRBV6-5 to TRBJ1-1, with a tentative D call TRBD1 (5 bases). From germline, CDR1 is MNHEY and CDR2 SVGAGI. V was pared by 5 bases and J by 6 bases, with 19 bases between. This CDR3 is 15 amino acids long. The CDR3 DNA follows: TGTGCCAGCAGTCCACCTCGAGGTCAGGGATCTGAAGCTTTCTTT. Its translation: CASSPPRGQGSEAFF.

This clonotype occurred a few times. The chain recombines TRBV5-1 with TRBJ2-5, with 9 bases aligning to TRBD2. V trimming: 0 bases; J trimming: 14 bases; junction bases outside the gene matches: 17. This CDR3 comprises 16 residues. Germline V gene sequence: CDR1 SGHRS, CDR2 YFSETQ. The CDR3 sequence: CASSLGSGLAGRTDYF. The CDR3 region has the DNA TGCGCCAGCAGCTTGGGGAGTGGGCTAGCGGGGAGAACAGACTACTTC.

This chain links TRBV5-1 with TRBJ1-2, with unresolved D. Germline CDR1 and CDR2: SGHRS and YFSETQ. The CDR3 contains 13 residues. Trimming pared 2 bases from V and 6 bases from J, leaving 11 bases between. The DNA for the CDR3 is TGCGCCAGCAGCTTTCTCCCGGGTAATGGCTACACCTTC. Its translation: CASSFLPGNGYTF.

In its sample, this clonotype was seen a few times. This chain joins TRBV6-1 and TRBJ1-1; D uncertain. Trimming cost V 4 bases and J 0 bases, with 6 bases left between them. The CDR3 is 13 amino acids. Per the germline V gene, CDR1 is MNHNS and CDR2 is SASEGT. CDR3 sequence reads: CASSVNLNTEAFF. CDR3 sequence (DNA): TGTGCCAGCAGTGTAAACCTGAACACTGAAGCTTTCTTT.

This clonotype was recorded at least ten times. The rearrangement uses TRBV20-1 and TRBJ1-1; D uncertain. The CDR3 is 13 amino acids. Trimming cost V 3 bases and J 1 base, with 9 bases left between them. Looked up from germline, CDR1 is DFQATT and CDR2 is SNEGSKA (reference sequence). The CDR3 loop reads CSARGSWNTEAFF. As DNA, the CDR3 is TGCAGTGCTAGGGGCAGCTGGAACACTGAAGCTTTCTTT.

In its sample, this clonotype was seen many times. V and J are TRBV9 and TRBJ2-3, with no clear D. The V gene lost 1 base and the J gene lost 4 bases, with 4 bases spanning the gap. Looked up from germline, CDR1 is SGDLS and CDR2 is YYNGEE. The CDR3 length is 12 residues. The CDR3: CASSVSADTQYF. CDR3 DNA: TGTGCCAGCAGCGTAAGCGCAGATACGCAGTATTTT.

The chain carries TRBV18 and TRBJ2-5; 11 nucleotides agree with TRBD2. This CDR3 spans 14 amino acids. The germline gives CDR1 KGHSH, CDR2 LQKENI. With 5 bases clipped from V and 13 bases from J, the junction kept 12 bases outside the gene matches. CDR3 residues: CASSSTSGDGRRYF. DNA of the CDR3: TGTGCCAGCTCATCGACTAGCGGGGACGGGAGACGGTACTTC.

This clonotype has only a few counts. J is TRBJ2-3 and V is TRBV20-1; 8 positions match TRBD1. The CDR3 length is 14 residues. Losses at the gene ends were 6 bases for V and 6 bases for J; bases not matched to a gene: 11. Germline V lookup: CDR1 DFQATT, CDR2 SNEGSKA (reference sequence). The CDR3 bases are TGCAGTGCCACTGACAGGGGCGGAAGGGATACGCAGTATTTT. Translating it yields CSATDRGGRDTQYF.

The chain links TRBV5-1 to TRBJ1-2; 8 positions match TRBD1. Germline lookup yields CDR1 SGHRS and CDR2 YFSETQ. V gave up 3 bases and J gave up 0 bases; unmatched junction bases: 10. The CDR3 totals 17 residues. CDR3 sequence reads: CASSSGGLTGANYGYTF. As DNA, the CDR3 is TGCGCCAGCAGCTCCGGAGGCCTGACAGGGGCTAACTATGGCTACACCTTC.

The chain employs TRBV20-1 and TRBJ1-5; D gene uncertain. The V gene lost 2 bases and the J gene lost 6 bases, with 8 bases spanning the gap. This CDR3 is built from 12 residues. Germline V gene lookup returns CDR1 DFQATT and CDR2 SNEGSKA (reference sequence). The CDR3, as DNA: TGCAGTGCTAGATTGTACGGTCAGCCCCAGCATTTT. Translation gives CSARLYGQPQHF.

The chain recombines TRBV20-1 with TRBJ2-7; D unclear. The CDR3 is 15 amino acids. Per germline, CDR1 DFQATT and CDR2 SNEGSKA (reference sequence). The V end was cut by 0 bases, the J end by 5 bases, with 17 bases between. The CDR3 bases are TGCAGTGCTAGAGATCTTGATAGGGTGTCCGACGAGCAGTACTTC. Encoded protein: CSARDLDRVSDEQYF.

This clonotype occurred a few times. The V and J genes are TRBV2 and TRBJ1-6; D is perhaps TRBD1 (6 bases). The CDR3 length is 15 residues. Germline CDR1 and CDR2: SNHLY and FYNNEI. The V end was cut by 4 bases, the J end by 10 bases, with 17 bases between. The CDR3 nucleotides read TGTGCCAGCAGTGTTGATTACAGGGCTAACTCACCCCTCCACTTT. Translating gives CASSVDYRANSPLHF.

The chain is built from TRBV18 and TRBJ1-1; 7 bases fit TRBD1. V gave up 4 bases and J gave up 4 bases; unmatched junction bases: 9. CDR3 length: 15 amino acids. In germline, CDR1 is KGHSH, CDR2 LQKENI. The CDR3 here is CASSRDSMMITEAFF. For the CDR3, the DNA is TGTGCCAGCTCACGGGACAGTATGATGATCACTGAAGCTTTCTTT.

This clonotype was seen more than once but under ten times. This chain joins TRBV5-1 and TRBJ2-3; the D gene could be TRBD1 or TRBD2 (5 bases each). This CDR3 comprises 14 residues. Germline loops: CDR1 SGHRS, CDR2 YFSETQ. Trimming took 4 bases from V and 4 from J, leaving 13 bases between them. Here the CDR3 reads CASSAGTLPDTQYF. CDR3 DNA: TGCGCCAGCAGCGCCGGGACCCTGCCAGATACGCAGTATTTT.

CDR3 DNA sequence: TGCGCCAGCAGCCAAGGACAGGGTCGACCTGAAGCTTTCTTT. The encoded protein is CASSQGQGRPEAFF. V gene TRBV4-3 combines with J gene TRBJ1-1; 7 bases match TRBD1. The CDR3 covers 14 residues. V trimming: 1 base; J trimming: 6 bases; junction bases outside the gene matches: 5. Germline V lookup: CDR1 LGHNA, CDR2 YSLEER.

The table lists this clonotype with many counts. V and J are TRBV7-2 and TRBJ1-2; D perhaps matches TRBD1 (6 bases). Between the trimmed V and J ends, which lost 8 bases and 4 bases, there was a span of 14 bases. CDR3 length: 13 residues. The V gene's germline CDR1 is SGHTA and CDR2 FQGNSA. The CDR3: CASEAGGLYGYTF. CDR3 sequence (DNA): TGTGCCAGCGAGGCCGGGGGGCTCTATGGCTACACCTTC.

V and J are TRBV19 and TRBJ2-1; D perhaps matches TRBD2 (7 bases). The CDR3 has 15 residues. Germline CDR1 reads LNHDA; CDR2 reads SQIVND (reference sequence). Deletions cut 3 bases from V and 6 bases from J, with 15 bases between. The CDR3 sequence is CASSMAGAGVNEQFF. In DNA, the CDR3 is TGTGCCAGTAGTATGGCGGGGGCAGGGGTCAATGAGCAGTTCTTC.

The chain links TRBV19 to TRBJ2-7; D remains ambiguous. Trimming pared 2 bases from V and 3 bases from J, leaving 11 bases between. The CDR3 runs to 14 residues. Germline assignment: CDR1 LNHDA and CDR2 SQIVND (reference sequence). The CDR3 is CASSINPNDYEQYF. In DNA form, the CDR3 reads TGTGCCAGTAGTATAAACCCCAACGACTACGAGCAGTACTTC.

This clonotype was counted ten times or more. The chain recombines TRBV29-1 with TRBJ2-5, with D maybe TRBD1 (5 bases). CDR1 SQVTM and CDR2 ANQGSEA come from the germline V gene. V lost 0 bases and J lost 5, with 19 bases in between. The CDR3 length is 16 residues. The CDR3 sequence is CSVEDQGLKGKETQYF. Here the CDR3 DNA reads TGCAGCGTTGAAGATCAAGGTTTAAAGGGGAAGGAGACCCAGTACTTC.